Given below is one TCR beta chain in context. Its antigen remains unidentified. This specimen comes from a study of OX40 agonist ivuxolimab in advanced cancers. Across the study: The dose-escalation cohort was about 80% male, with a mean age of around 60 years, ranging roughly 20 to 90. Three patients showed partial responses: one hepatocellular carcinoma and two cutaneous melanoma cases. Prior anti-PD-1, anti-PD-L1 or anti-CTLA-4 therapy was allowed; 35% to 40% had some. Points from the study as a whole: Low normalized T-cell clonal expansion was also seen in some nonresponders.

The method was immunoSEQ multiplex PCR; TCRdb's version includes in-frame clones alone and lacks a portion of them. The table records roughly 60,000 clones, 86% of them present only once. The CDR3 runs to 13 residues. V was trimmed by 5 bases and J by 2 bases, leaving 10 bases between them. Germline CDR1 reads SGHVS; CDR2 reads FNYEAQ. The V gene is TRBV7-6, the J gene TRBJ2-7; no clear D. Source: CD4+ or CD8+ T cells sorted from blood, taken in a trial of the OX40 agonist ivuxolimab. This sequence was found in an adult with an advanced solid tumor such as melanoma, head and neck, liver or kidney cancer. This chain's CDR3 is CASSPRSTYEQYF. The CDR3 DNA follows: TGTGCCAGCAGCCCTCGTTCTACCTACGAGCAGTACTTC. Full variable domain (missing parts from reference TRBV7-6 and TRBJ2-7): GAGVSQSPRYKVTKRGQDVALRCDPISGHVSLYWYRQALGQGPEFLTYFNYEAQQDKSGLPNDRFSAERPEGSISTLTIQRTEQRDSAMYRCASSPRSTYEQYFGPGTRLTVT.